The clone carrying this T cell receptor beta chain was picked up a small number of times. Profiling relied on immunoSEQ multiplex PCR, and the TCRdb table lists in-frame clones only, not all of them. The table lists 39,000 or so clones, approximately 92% of them singletons. This CDR3 region has 16 residues. Germline loops: CDR1 LNHDA, CDR2 SQIVND (reference sequence). The trim removed 5 bases at V and 5 bases at J, leaving 14 bases unmatched. The data stem from a study of T cell changes during pregnancy in multiple sclerosis. Sequences were derived from CD8+ T cells from peripheral blood mononuclear cells, sampled after pregnancy. The chain employs TRBV19 and TRBJ2-7; 8 bases are shared with TRBD1. The receptor's source is a female donor with multiple sclerosis, enrolled in a pregnancy study. CDR3 coding DNA: TGTGCCAGTAGTTCTACTCCCGGGACAGGACAAGACGAGCAGTACTTC. It translates to CASSSTPGTGQDEQYF. The whole variable domain, remainder taken from reference TRBV19 and TRBJ2-7, is DGGITQSPKYLFRKEGQNVTLSCEQNLNHDAMYWYRQDPGQGLRLIYYSQIVNDFQKGDIAEGYSVSREKKESFPLTVTSAQKNPTAFYLCASSSTPGTGQDEQYFGPGTRLTVT.